The clone carrying this T cell receptor beta chain turned up a few times. Enrolled during active infection, Seattle patients were then followed longitudinally. The data originate from a study of blood T cell repertoires in COVID-19. In the study overall: The samples span acute and convalescent COVID-19 from the United States, Italy and Spain. In each case, the material was cDNA or gDNA derived from T cells, B-cell-depleted T cells, or PBMCs.

In the source study's methods: From reference gene primer amplification, estimates of nucleated cell counts were derived. Clones were sequenced by immunoSEQ multiplex PCR, and TCRdb holds only the in-frame ones, with some missing. For V, J and clone size, that table is used; D and trimming come from the DNA. The table records tens of thousands of clones, over 70% of them present only once. Germline V gives CDR1 WNHNN, CDR2 SYGVQD (reference sequence). The V gene end was trimmed by 6 bases and the J gene end by 3 bases; junction bases not matched to a gene: 22. The CDR3 totals 20 residues. This receptor was obtained from a man in his 70s with COVID-19, enrolled during active disease. Sequencing was carried out using peripheral blood. The chain is built from TRBV10-1 and TRBJ1-2, with 10 bases fitting TRBD1. DNA of the CDR3: TGCGCCAGCAGGCCGATATCTAACTTTTCCGGGACAGGGGAAGACTATGGCTACACCTTC. The encoded protein is CASRPISNFSGTGEDYGYTF.